A single TCR beta chain is shown here with its context. Its matching antigen is unknown. Primers: 60 Vbeta forward and 13 Jbeta reverse. Here immunoSEQ multiplex PCR was the method, and the copy in TCRdb shows in-frame clones only, minus some. The sample comprises about 160,000 clones, 68% of which are singletons, and 2.5% to 3% rests with the top ten. This sample is drawn from a study of cytomegalovirus exposure and HLA in healthy donors. Whole-study results and caveats: Several of the most significant clusters appeared linked to common viral pathogens, based on a later analysis. Presence/absence analysis assumed near-uniform sequencing depth across donors.

The V segment lost 2 bases and the J segment 4 bases; nucleotides outside the gene matches: 3. The CDR3 length is 16 residues. Germline assignment: CDR1 SNHLY and CDR2 FYNNEI. The receptor comes from a woman aged 40 to 50 in good health and CMV-seropositive. V and J are TRBV2 and TRBJ2-2, with TRBD2 matching 11 bases. Material: PBMCs. Written as DNA, the CDR3 is TGTGCCAGCAGTGAATTTAGCGGGGGGGCCACCGGGGAGCTGTTTTTT. Translating gives CASSEFSGGATGELFF.